This is a list of T cell receptor beta chains from one sample in a study of beta chain features in type 1 diabetes. Clones were read by immunoSEQ multiplex PCR, and TCRdb kept only the in-frame ones, dropping some. The data show about 150,000 clones, about an eighth seen once. Material: central memory CD4+ T cells from blood. The receptors were sampled from a man between 18 and 29 years old with type 1 diabetes. CDR3s include the opening cysteine and the closing phenylalanine or tryptophan. A D gene is named only where the DNA matches it firmly. Some rows mark clone size as missing; the rest say once, few, many or name a class of expanded clone.

TRBJ2-7 TRBV5-1 14 few . TGCGCCAGCAGCTTGGCGCCGGCTAGCTACGAGCAGTACTTC CASSLAPASYEQYF
TRBJ2-7 TRBV7-2 15 few TRBD1 TGTGCCAGCACCTCCTGGGACAGGGTCTCCTACGAGCAGTACTTC CASTSWDRVSYEQYF
TRBJ1-2 TRBV6-6 13 few . TGTGCCAGCACCCGCCCCCCAGGGGATGGCTACACCTTC CASTRPPGDGYTF
TRBJ1-1 TRBV6-6 14 . . TGTGCCAGCAGTTACTCTCAGGGGAACACTGAAGCTTTCTTT CASSYSQGNTEAFF
TRBJ2-1 TRBV18 16 . TRBD2 TGTGCCAGCTCACCAACAATCGGGGGGGTCCGAAATGAGCAGTTCTTC CASSPTIGGVRNEQFF
TRBJ1-1 TRBV19 13 few . TGTGCCAGTAGGGGACGGGAGAACACTGAAGCTTTCTTT CASRGRENTEAFF
TRBJ1-6 TRBV18 14 . . TGTGCCAGCTCGCTCGGGGATCGTAGTTCACCCCTCCACTTT CASSLGDRSSPLHF
TRBJ1-1 TRBV4-1 16 . . TGCGCCAGCAAGGAGGAGAAAATCAGGGTTAACACTGAAGCTTTCTTT CASKEEKIRVNTEAFF
TRBJ1-2 TRBV6-1 17 few TRBD1 TGTGCCAGCAGTGAATTAGGGACAGAAACCCGATCGGCTGGCTACACCTTC CASSELGTETRSAGYTF
TRBJ1-1 TRBV20-1 10 many . TGCAGTGCTAGAGGAACTGAAGCTTTCTTT CSARGTEAFF
TRBJ2-5 TRBV25-1 14 . . TGTGCCAGCGGGGCCGACGGCGGCCAAGAGACCCAGTACTTC CASGADGGQETQYF
TRBJ2-1 TRBV19 12 few . TGTGCCAGTCAGGACCCCTACAATGAGCAGTTCTTC CASQDPYNEQFF
TRBJ2-3 TRBV5-1 14 . . TGCGCCAGCAGCGGGATACCTAGCACAGATACGCAGTATTTT CASSGIPSTDTQYF
TRBJ2-3 TRBV4-2 15 . . TGTGCCAGCAGCCAGGCCGGGTCCATCACAGATACGCAGTATTTT CASSQAGSITDTQYF
TRBJ2-7 TRBV10-2 14 . . TGCGCCAGCAGTGAACAGGGGACTTCGGGGGAGCAGTACTTC CASSEQGTSGEQYF
TRBJ1-2 TRBV13 15 many . TGTGCCAGCGTACTTCGACAGCCAGGCGATTATGGCTACACCTTC CASVLRQPGDYGYTF
TRBJ1-2 TRBV18 13 few . TGTGCCAGCTCATCTCGCGCAGGGTTTGGCTACACCTTC CASSSRAGFGYTF
TRBJ1-6 TRBV7-9 15 many . TGTGCCAGCAGCTTGAGGGGGTCCGATAATTCACCCCTCCACTTT CASSLRGSDNSPLHF
TRBJ1-5 TRBV21-1 17 few . TGTGCCAGCAGCAAAGAGGGTGTCTTGAAAGGGCTGGGGCCCCAGCATTTT CASSKEGVLKGLGPQHF
TRBJ1-4 TRBV28 15 few . TGTGCCAGCAGGGGGGACGTCGCAAGAGGGGAAAAACTGTTTTTT CASRGDVARGEKLFF
TRBJ1-2 TRBV28 14 . . TGTGCCAGCAGTTCTCGGGAGACCCGTTATGGCTACACCTTC CASSSRETRYGYTF
TRBJ1-2 TRBV29-1 12 few . TGCAGCGTCGACTCGCGGCACTATGGCTACACCTTC CSVDSRHYGYTF
TRBJ1-2 TRBV7-9 15 . . TGTGCCAGCAGCCCCTCAGTCGGGGCGGACTATGGCTACACCTTC CASSPSVGADYGYTF
TRBJ2-5 TRBV5-1 14 few TRBD1 TGCGCCAGCAGCGGGGACAGGGGCACAGAGACCCAGTACTTC CASSGDRGTETQYF
TRBJ2-7 TRBV6-5 15 . TRBD1 TGTGCCAGCAGTCAGGGGGACCTAACCTACGAAGTGCAGTACTTC CASSQGDLTYEVQYF
TRBJ2-3 TRBV27 17 few TRBD2 TGTGCCAGCAGTAAGGGACTAGCGGGGCCAAGCACAGATACGCAGTATTTT CASSKGLAGPSTDTQYF
TRBJ2-3 TRBV7-2 16 few TRBD2 TGTGCCAGCAGCAGGGGACTAGCCGGCTACACAGATACGCAGTATTTT CASSRGLAGYTDTQYF
TRBJ1-1 TRBV7-9 13 . . TGTGCCAGCAGCTTAAGTGGCTACACTGAAGCTTTCTTT CASSLSGYTEAFF
TRBJ2-3 TRBV19 17 . . TGTGCCAGTAGTACCCGACTAGATACGATGGGCACAGATACGCAGTATTTT CASSTRLDTMGTDTQYF
TRBJ1-6 TRBV9 13 many . TGTGCCAGCAGCGTAGCCGAGGATTCACCCCTCCACTTT CASSVAEDSPLHF
TRBJ2-1 TRBV4-2 15 . . TGTGCCAGCAGCCAAGATCGAGGCACCAACAATGAGCAGTTCTTC CASSQDRGTNNEQFF
TRBJ1-2 TRBV5-8 14 . TRBD1 TGTGCCAGCAGCGGGACAGGGAAGGGCTATGGCTACACCTTC CASSGTGKGYGYTF
TRBJ2-7 TRBV5-4 15 few . TGTGCCAGCAGCTTGGGTGGTAACGGATTGGGCGAGCAGTACTTC CASSLGGNGLGEQYF
TRBJ2-7 TRBV6-6 13 few TRBD1 TGTGCCAGCAGGTTTGACAGGGGGCGCGAGCAGTACTTC CASRFDRGREQYF
TRBJ1-6 TRBV30 14 . . TGTGCCTGGAATTCCTGGGGCCGGGATTCACCCCTCCACTTT CAWNSWGRDSPLHF
TRBJ1-5 TRBV28 14 . . TGTGCCAGCAGTTTACTTGGTGTCGATCAGCCCCAGCATTTT CASSLLGVDQPQHF